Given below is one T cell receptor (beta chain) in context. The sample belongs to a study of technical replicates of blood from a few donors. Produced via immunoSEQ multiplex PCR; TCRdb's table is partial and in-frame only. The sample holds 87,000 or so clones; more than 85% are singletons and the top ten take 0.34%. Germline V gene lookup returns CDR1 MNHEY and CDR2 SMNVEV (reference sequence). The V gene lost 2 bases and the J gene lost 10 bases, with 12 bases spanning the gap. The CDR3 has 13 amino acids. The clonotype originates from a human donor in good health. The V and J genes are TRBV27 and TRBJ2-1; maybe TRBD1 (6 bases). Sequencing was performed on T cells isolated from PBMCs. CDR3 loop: CASSLGGTREQFF. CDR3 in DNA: TGTGCCAGCAGTTTAGGGGGCACCCGGGAGCAGTTCTTC.